The 29 T cell receptor beta chains below all came from one sample that was sequenced in a study of T-cell memory formation after mild COVID-19 (dated by TCRdb to the early 2020s). Receptor libraries were prepared by 5' RACE. The sample was run on an Illumina NovaSeq 6000. TCRdb reanalyzed the raw reads on its own, using fastp at Q25 for trimming and MiXCR for clone calling, and kept in-frame beta chains. A single entry per CDR3 protein holds the most common genes and DNA from its merged rows. This sample lists approximately 300,000 distinct CDR3 sequences; roughly 15% were detected once. The ten largest make up approximately 20% of the sample. What was sequenced was PBMCs or a T cell subset sorted from them (not recorded which). The receptors come from a man aged 18 to 30 who had mild COVID-19 (a few samples of this study predate the infection). The sample titles of this study are shuffled in the database, so cell type and time point are left out; the donor was told from shared clones.

This clonotype has just a few counts. The V and J genes are TRBV2 and TRBJ2-7; D is unresolved. CDR1 and CDR2 from the germline V gene are SNHLY and FYNNEI. The CDR3 loop spans 10 amino acids. Trimming took off 4 bases at V and 7 bases at J, with 5 bases between the two ends. The CDR3 is CASSVREQYF. The CDR3 nucleotides read TGTGCCAGCAGTGTGAGGGAGCAGTACTTC.

CDR3 sequence: CASSHLLGGGVYEQYF. CDR3 bases: TGTGCCAGCAGTCACCTACTCGGGGGCGGCGTCTACGAGCAGTACTTC. The V gene is TRBV6-5, the J gene TRBJ2-7, with D perhaps given as TRBD1 or TRBD2 (6 bases each). The CDR3 contains 16 residues. The germline CDR1 and CDR2 sequences are MNHEY and SVGAGI. V gave up 5 bases and J gave up 3 bases, with 20 bases separating them.

This clonotype was observed a handful of times. The rearrangement links TRBV11-2 to TRBJ2-1; D gene uncertain. V lost 1 base and J 3 bases, leaving 7 bases between the germline ends. The CDR3 extends over 14 amino acids. The V gene's germline CDR1 is SGHAT and CDR2 FQNNGV. The CDR3 here is CASSLGLIYNEQFF. The CDR3 DNA sequence: TGTGCCAGCAGCTTAGGTCTAATCTACAATGAGCAGTTCTTC.

This clonotype was counted only a few times. This chain uses TRBV6-5 with TRBJ2-1; the D is unclear. Germline V gene sequence: CDR1 MNHEY, CDR2 SVGAGI. This CDR3 spans 13 amino acids. V shed 0 bases and J shed 6 bases, with 6 bases lying between them. The CDR3 loop reads CASSYSGSNEQFF. CDR3 nucleotide sequence: TGTGCCAGCAGTTACTCTGGCAGCAATGAGCAGTTCTTC.

This chain joins TRBV7-2 and TRBJ2-5; D tentatively reads TRBD1 or TRBD2 (5 bases each). CDR3 size: 13 residues. Between the trimmed V and J ends, which lost 6 bases and 5 bases, there was a span of 13 bases. In germline, CDR1 is SGHTA, CDR2 FQGNSA. This chain's CDR3 is CASSPSRGETQYF. CDR3 nucleotide sequence: TGTGCCAGCAGTCCATCGAGGGGCGAGACCCAGTACTTC.

V is TRBV11-2 and J is TRBJ2-3, with 8 bases identical to TRBD1. Per germline, CDR1 SGHAT and CDR2 FQNNGV. This CDR3 region has 15 residues. With 5 bases clipped from V and 4 bases from J, the junction kept 8 bases outside the gene matches. The CDR3 is CASSGGQGGSDTQYF. CDR3 in DNA: TGTGCCAGCAGCGGAGGACAGGGTGGGTCAGATACGCAGTATTTT.

This clonotype was counted only a few times. The genes are TRBV7-2 and TRBJ2-4; D is unclear. Trimming pared 4 bases from V and 0 bases from J, leaving 13 bases between. Germline lookup yields CDR1 SGHTA and CDR2 FQGNSA. The CDR3 loop spans 16 amino acids. The CDR3 loop reads CASSSTSAVAKNIQYF. The CDR3 DNA follows: TGTGCCAGCAGCTCCACGTCGGCTGTAGCCAAAAACATTCAGTACTTC.

There are a few counts of this clonotype. The rearrangement links TRBV7-2 to TRBJ2-3; tentative D call: TRBD2 (5 bases). Germline-derived CDR1 and CDR2 are SGHTA and FQGNSA. The CDR3 consists of 15 residues. V was shortened by 5 bases and J by 2 bases, with 14 bases between the two germline ends. The CDR3 DNA reads TGTGCCAGCAGCCCCCCGCGGGCTTACACAGATACGCAGTATTTT. Protein: CASSPPRAYTDTQYF.

This clonotype was observed a handful of times. This sequence joins TRBV5-4 and TRBJ1-2, with D perhaps TRBD1 (5 bases). Between the trimmed V and J ends, which lost 5 bases and 5 bases, there was a span of 22 bases. CDR3 length: 16 residues. CDR1 and CDR2 from the germline V gene are SGHNT and YYREEE (reference sequence). The CDR3 DNA is TGTGCCAGCAGAACCGCCGGCGACAGCCTGTTGTATGGCTACACCTTC. Translation: CASRTAGDSLLYGYTF.

The table lists this clonotype with a few counts. The chain carries TRBV7-9 and TRBJ2-1; 7 nucleotides align to TRBD2. The CDR3 is made up of 16 amino acids. V trimming: 7 bases; J trimming: 0 bases; junction bases outside the gene matches: 9. The germline V gene has CDR1 SEHNR and CDR2 FQNEAQ (reference sequence). CDR3 loop: CASTWDGRSSYNEQFF. The CDR3 nucleotides read TGTGCCAGCACCTGGGACGGGAGGAGCTCCTACAATGAGCAGTTCTTC.

This sequence joins TRBV5-6 and TRBJ2-1, with TRBD1 matching over 8 bases. Germline CDR1 is SGHDT and CDR2 is YYEEEE. The V gene end was trimmed by 4 bases and the J gene end by 3 bases; junction bases not matched to a gene: 6. This CDR3 spans 15 amino acids. CDR3 sequence reads: CASSPTDRDYNEQFF. Written as DNA, the CDR3 is TGTGCCAGCAGCCCGACGGACAGGGACTACAATGAGCAGTTCTTC.

J is TRBJ2-7 and V is TRBV6-2 or TRBV6-3; D is unresolved. Germline V CDR1 and CDR2: MNHEY, SVGEGT. The CDR3 totals 16 residues. V shed 2 bases and J shed 0 bases, with 14 bases lying between them. This chain's CDR3 is CASSYGSLRISYEQYF. CDR3 in DNA: TGTGCCAGCAGTTACGGTAGTCTACGAATCTCCTACGAGCAGTACTTC.

The chain has TRBV2 and TRBJ2-3, with D unresolved. The CDR3 extends over 14 amino acids. The V end lost 2 bases, the J end lost 0 bases, and 6 bases lay between the germline ends. CDR1 and CDR2 (germline): SNHLY, FYNNEI. The CDR3 is CASSENESTDTQYF. Written as DNA, the CDR3 is TGTGCCAGCAGTGAAAATGAGAGCACAGATACGCAGTATTTT.

The V gene is TRBV6-1, the J gene TRBJ1-1; 7 bases are a match to TRBD1. Germline CDR1 reads MNHNS; CDR2 reads SASEGT. V dropped 6 bases and J dropped 8; count of bases not matched to a gene: 3. This CDR3 spans 11 amino acids. The CDR3 reads CASSAGQEAFF. The CDR3 bases are TGTGCCAGCAGCGCGGGACAGGAAGCTTTCTTT.

This clonotype appeared many times. This chain uses TRBV29-1 with TRBJ2-3, with 8 bases aligning to TRBD2. Germline lookup yields CDR1 SQVTM and CDR2 ANQGSEA. V was pared by 7 bases and J by 5 bases, with 11 bases of the junction left unmatched. This CDR3 is 14 amino acids long. The CDR3 reads CSGASGGRIDTQYF. CDR3 DNA sequence: TGCAGCGGTGCCTCGGGGGGGCGCATAGATACGCAGTATTTT.

The chain joins TRBV29-1 to TRBJ2-4; weak D call: TRBD2 (6 bases). This CDR3 has 11 residues. The V end was cut by 7 bases, the J end by 6 bases, with 10 bases between. Germline CDR1 reads SQVTM; CDR2 reads ANQGSEA. DNA for the CDR3: TGCAGCGCTGTGGGGGGAAACATTCAGTACTTC. Translation gives CSAVGGNIQYF.

The chain joins TRBV2 to TRBJ2-5; tentative D call: TRBD2 (6 bases). The CDR3 totals 13 residues. CDR1 is SNHLY and CDR2 is FYNNEI in the germline V gene. V lost 8 bases and J 4 bases, leaving 14 bases between the germline ends. The CDR3 sequence: CASFRGMGETQYF. CDR3 DNA: TGTGCCAGCTTCCGCGGGATGGGAGAGACCCAGTACTTC.

This clonotype was seen a handful of times. The rearrangement uses TRBV4-1 and TRBJ2-1; a weak D match, TRBD1 (7 bases). The CDR3 is 14 amino acids. V was trimmed by 4 bases and J by 12 bases, leaving 19 bases between them. CDR1 is MGHRA and CDR2 is YSYEKL in the germline V gene. In DNA, the CDR3 is TGCGCCAGCAGCCCAGGGGGAACGCGGGGCCCGCAGTTCTTC. It yields the protein CASSPGGTRGPQFF.

The chain is built from TRBV7-2 and TRBJ2-3; unclear D gene. Trimming cost V 1 base and J 5 bases, with 7 bases left between them. Per the germline V gene, CDR1 is SGHTA and CDR2 is FQGNSA. This CDR3 is 13 amino acids long. The CDR3 loop reads CASSLVRVDTQYF. The CDR3 nucleotides are TGTGCCAGCAGCTTAGTCCGCGTAGATACGCAGTATTTT.

This sequence joins TRBV7-3 and TRBJ2-1; no reliable D call. Germline V gives CDR1 SGHTA, CDR2 FQGTGA. Between the trimmed V and J ends, which lost 6 bases and 9 bases, there was a span of 12 bases. The CDR3 runs 12 residues. The CDR3 here is CASRFPGSEQFF. The CDR3 coding sequence is TGTGCCAGCAGGTTCCCCGGCTCTGAGCAGTTCTTC. The complete variable domain, with remaining parts taken from reference TRBV7-3 and TRBJ2-1, reads GAGVSQTPSNKVTEKGKYVELRCDPISGHTALYWYRQSLGQGPEFLIYFQGTGAADDSGLPNDRFFAVRPEGSVSTLKIQRTERGDSAVYLCASRFPGSEQFFGPGTRLTVL.

This clonotype was seen only a few times. V is TRBV3-1 and J is TRBJ2-3; 7 nucleotides agree with TRBD2. With 8 bases clipped from V and 8 bases from J, the junction kept 10 bases outside the gene matches. Germline CDR1 is LGHDT and CDR2 is YNNKEL (reference sequence). The CDR3 loop spans 13 amino acids. The DNA of the CDR3 is TGTGCCAGCCAGGGACTACCCGCACCTACGCAGTATTTT. It translates to CASQGLPAPTQYF.

This clonotype has a handful of counts. V and J are TRBV7-2 and TRBJ2-5; 12 nucleotides agree with TRBD1. Per germline, CDR1 SGHTA and CDR2 FQGNSA. V dropped 8 bases and J dropped 7; count of bases not matched to a gene: 5. This CDR3 contains 13 residues. The CDR3 DNA reads as TGTGCCAGCGGGACAGGGGGCCGGAGGACCCAGTACTTC. Protein product: CASGTGGRRTQYF.

This clonotype was found a few times. This chain joins TRBV5-1 and TRBJ1-2; D perhaps matches TRBD1 (6 bases). The CDR3 consists of 15 residues. V was trimmed by 0 bases and J by 8 bases, leaving 17 bases between them. CDR1 and CDR2 from the germline V gene are SGHRS and YFSETQ. CDR3 sequence: CASSLAGGHSKGYTF. CDR3 DNA sequence: TGCGCCAGCAGCTTGGCCGGGGGACACTCTAAAGGCTACACCTTC.

This clonotype appeared many times. The V and J genes are TRBV20-1 and TRBJ2-7, with D perhaps matching TRBD1 (6 bases). Germline CDR1 DFQATT, CDR2 SNEGSKA (reference sequence). Trimming shortened V by 6 bases and J by 0 bases, and 9 bases separated the two germline ends. This CDR3 comprises 12 residues. The CDR3: CSARQASYEQYV. The CDR3 nucleotides read TGCAGTGCCCGACAGGCCTCCTACGAGCAGTACGTC.

This clonotype was detected only a few times. The rearrangement joins TRBV12-3 or TRBV12-4 to TRBJ2-7, with 7 bases aligning to TRBD2. This CDR3 comprises 15 residues. The junction had 5 bases not matched to a gene; V was cut back by 3 bases and J by 0 bases. CDR3 amino acids: CASSFSAGVSYEQYV. CDR3 in DNA: TGTGCCAGCAGTTTCTCCGCGGGGGTCTCCTACGAGCAGTACGTC.

This clonotype was observed a handful of times. The CDR3 protein is CATSRASWERGYTF. Written as DNA, the CDR3 is TGTGCCACCAGCAGAGCCTCATGGGAACGGGGCTACACCTTC. This chain uses TRBV15 with TRBJ1-2; D unresolved. Trimming cost V 1 base and J 8 bases, with 14 bases left between them. Germline values: CDR1 LNHNV, CDR2 YYDKDF (reference sequence). The CDR3 spans 14 residues.

The chain has TRBV28 and TRBJ1-1; D is perhaps TRBD1 (5 bases). The CDR3 spans 14 residues. The germline gives CDR1 MDHEN, CDR2 SYDVKM. V lost 6 bases and J lost 8, with 19 bases in between. CDR3 nucleotides: TGTGCCAGCAGCTCAACGGGGGGGATTTTGGAAGCTTTCTTT. Protein sequence: CASSSTGGILEAFF. The entire variable domain, with the rest obtained from reference TRBV28 and TRBJ1-1, is as follows: DVKVTQSSRYLVKRTGEKVFLECVQDMDHENMFWYRQDPGLGLRLIYFSYDVKMKEKGDIPEGYSVSREKKERFSLILESASTNQTSMYLCASSSTGGILEAFFGQGTRLTVV.

A few counts support this clonotype. V usage is TRBV7-2 and J usage is TRBJ2-1, with 11 nucleotides matching TRBD2. CDR3 length equals 17 residues. The V gene's germline CDR1 is SGHTA and CDR2 FQGNSA. J was trimmed by 8 bases and V by 0 bases; bases with no gene match: 9. The CDR3 reads CASSLAPWLAGGDEQFF. The CDR3 bases are TGTGCCAGCAGCTTAGCCCCGTGGCTAGCGGGGGGTGATGAGCAGTTCTTC.

There are a few counts of this clonotype. This chain uses TRBV18 with TRBJ1-1; D is undetermined. V was clipped by 1 base and J by 7 bases, with 7 bases between them. This CDR3 contains 12 residues. The germline V gene encodes CDR1 KGHSH and CDR2 LQKENI. DNA for the CDR3: TGTGCCAGCTCACCACAGGAGGATGAAGCTTTCTTT. Its translation is CASSPQEDEAFF.